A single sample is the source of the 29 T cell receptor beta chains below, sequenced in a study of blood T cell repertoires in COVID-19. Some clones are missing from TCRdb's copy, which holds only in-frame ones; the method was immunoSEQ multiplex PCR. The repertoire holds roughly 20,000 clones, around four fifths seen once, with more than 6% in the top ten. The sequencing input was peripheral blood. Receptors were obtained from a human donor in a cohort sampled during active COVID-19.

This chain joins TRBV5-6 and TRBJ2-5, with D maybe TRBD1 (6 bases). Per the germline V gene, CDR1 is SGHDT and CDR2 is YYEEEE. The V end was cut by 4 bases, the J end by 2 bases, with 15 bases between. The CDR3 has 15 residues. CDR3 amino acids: CASSPRQAQQETQYF. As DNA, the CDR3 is TGTGCCAGCAGCCCGCGACAGGCACAACAAGAGACCCAGTACTTC. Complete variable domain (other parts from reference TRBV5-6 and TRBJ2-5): DAGVTQSPTHLIKTRGQQVTLRCSPKSGHDTVSWYQQALGQGPQFIFQYYEEEERQRGNFPDRFSGHQFPNYSSELNVNALLLGDSALYLCASSPRQAQQETQYFGPGTRLLVL.

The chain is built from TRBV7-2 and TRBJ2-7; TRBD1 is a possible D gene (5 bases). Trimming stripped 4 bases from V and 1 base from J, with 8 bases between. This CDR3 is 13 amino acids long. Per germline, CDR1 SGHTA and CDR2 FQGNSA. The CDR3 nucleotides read TGTGCCAGCAGCTCCGACAGTTCCTACGAGCAGTACTTC. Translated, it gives CASSSDSSYEQYF.

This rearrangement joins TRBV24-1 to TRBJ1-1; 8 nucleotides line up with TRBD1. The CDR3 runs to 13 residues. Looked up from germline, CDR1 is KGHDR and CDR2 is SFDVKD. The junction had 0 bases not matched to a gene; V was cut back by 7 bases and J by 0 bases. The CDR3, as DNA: TGTGCCACCAGGACAGGGGTGAACACTGAAGCTTTCTTT. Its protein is CATRTGVNTEAFF.

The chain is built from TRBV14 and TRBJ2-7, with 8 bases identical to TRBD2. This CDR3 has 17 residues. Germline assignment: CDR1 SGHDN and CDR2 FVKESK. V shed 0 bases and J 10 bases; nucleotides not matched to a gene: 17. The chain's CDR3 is CASSQDGSFSGGRSQYF. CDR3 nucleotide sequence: TGTGCCAGCAGCCAAGACGGGAGTTTCAGCGGGGGAAGATCACAGTACTTC.

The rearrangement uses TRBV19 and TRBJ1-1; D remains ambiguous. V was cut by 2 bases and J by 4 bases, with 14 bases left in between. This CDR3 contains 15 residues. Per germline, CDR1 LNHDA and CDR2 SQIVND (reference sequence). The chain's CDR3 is CASSILTAAATEAFF. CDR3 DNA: TGTGCCAGTAGTATACTTACCGCGGCAGCCACTGAAGCTTTCTTT.

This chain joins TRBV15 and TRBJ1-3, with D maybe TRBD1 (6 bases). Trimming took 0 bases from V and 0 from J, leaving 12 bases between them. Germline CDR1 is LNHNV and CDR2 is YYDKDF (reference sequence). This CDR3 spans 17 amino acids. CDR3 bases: TGTGCCACCAGCAGAGACGGATACAGGGCCTCTGGAAACACCATATATTTT. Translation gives CATSRDGYRASGNTIYF.

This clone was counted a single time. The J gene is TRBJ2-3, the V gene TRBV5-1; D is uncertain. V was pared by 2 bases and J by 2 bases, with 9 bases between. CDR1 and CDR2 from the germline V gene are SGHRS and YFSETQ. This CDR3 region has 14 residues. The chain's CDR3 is CASSFNSPTDTQYF. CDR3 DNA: TGCGCCAGCAGCTTTAACTCTCCCACAGATACGCAGTATTTT.

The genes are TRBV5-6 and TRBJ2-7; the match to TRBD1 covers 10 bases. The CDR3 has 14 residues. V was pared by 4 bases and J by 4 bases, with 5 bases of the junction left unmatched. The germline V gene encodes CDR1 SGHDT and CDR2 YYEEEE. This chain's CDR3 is CASSRWDRGYEQYF. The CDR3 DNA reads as TGTGCCAGCAGCCGCTGGGACAGGGGTTACGAGCAGTACTTC.

CDR3 in amino acids: CASSLVVGRGDQPQHF. The CDR3 nucleotides read TGTGCCAGCAGCTTAGTGGTGGGGCGAGGAGATCAGCCCCAGCATTTT. The V call is TRBV7-2, the J call TRBJ1-5, with D tentatively TRBD1 (5 bases). Germline assignment: CDR1 SGHTA and CDR2 FQGNSA. V lost 1 base and J lost 5, with 15 bases in between. CDR3 size: 16 residues.

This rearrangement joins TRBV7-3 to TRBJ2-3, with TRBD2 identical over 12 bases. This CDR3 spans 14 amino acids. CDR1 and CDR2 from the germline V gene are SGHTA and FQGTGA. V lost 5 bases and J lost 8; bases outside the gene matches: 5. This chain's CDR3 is CASSPSGGAGTQYF. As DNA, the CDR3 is TGTGCCAGCAGCCCTAGCGGGGGGGCTGGTACGCAGTATTTT. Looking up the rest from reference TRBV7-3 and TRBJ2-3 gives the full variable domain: GAGVSQTPSNKVTEKGKYVELRCDPISGHTALYWYRQSLGQGPEFLIYFQGTGAADDSGLPNDRFFAVRPEGSVSTLKIQRTERGDSAVYLCASSPSGGAGTQYFGPGTRLTVL.

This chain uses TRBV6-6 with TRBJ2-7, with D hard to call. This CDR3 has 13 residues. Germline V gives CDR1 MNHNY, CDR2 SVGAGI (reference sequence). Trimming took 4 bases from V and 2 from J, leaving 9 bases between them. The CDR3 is CASSSGYTYEQYF. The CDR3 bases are TGTGCCAGCAGTTCCGGGTACACCTACGAGCAGTACTTC.

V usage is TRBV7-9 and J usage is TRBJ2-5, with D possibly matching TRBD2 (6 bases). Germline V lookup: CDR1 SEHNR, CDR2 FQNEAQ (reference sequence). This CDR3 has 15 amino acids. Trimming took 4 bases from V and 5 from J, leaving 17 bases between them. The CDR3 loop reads CASSSPRRAAETQYF. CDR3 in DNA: TGTGCCAGCAGCTCACCCAGGAGGGCGGCGGAGACCCAGTACTTC. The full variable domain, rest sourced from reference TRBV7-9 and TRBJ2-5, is DTGVSQNPRHKITKRGQNVTFRCDPISEHNRLYWYRQTLGQGPEFLTYFQNEAQLEKSRLLSDRFSAERPKGSFSTLEIQRTEQGDSAMYLCASSSPRRAAETQYFGPGTRLLVL.

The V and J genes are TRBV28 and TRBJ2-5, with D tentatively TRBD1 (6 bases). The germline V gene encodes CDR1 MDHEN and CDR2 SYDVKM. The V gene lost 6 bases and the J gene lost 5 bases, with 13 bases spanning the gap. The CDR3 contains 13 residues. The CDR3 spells CASSQTGSETQYF. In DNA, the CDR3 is TGTGCCAGCAGCCAAACAGGGTCGGAGACCCAGTACTTC.

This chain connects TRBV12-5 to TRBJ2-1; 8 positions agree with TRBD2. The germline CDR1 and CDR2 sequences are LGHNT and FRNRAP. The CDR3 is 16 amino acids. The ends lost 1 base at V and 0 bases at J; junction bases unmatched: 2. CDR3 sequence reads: CASGLGSGASYNEQFF. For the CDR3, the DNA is TGTGCTAGTGGTTTGGGTAGCGGGGCCTCCTACAATGAGCAGTTCTTC.

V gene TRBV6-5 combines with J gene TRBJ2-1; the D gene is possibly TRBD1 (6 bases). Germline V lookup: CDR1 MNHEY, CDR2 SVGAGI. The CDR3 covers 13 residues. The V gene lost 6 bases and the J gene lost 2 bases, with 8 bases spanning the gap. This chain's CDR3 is CASSGTPYNEQFF. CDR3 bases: TGTGCCAGCAGCGGGACACCCTACAATGAGCAGTTCTTC.

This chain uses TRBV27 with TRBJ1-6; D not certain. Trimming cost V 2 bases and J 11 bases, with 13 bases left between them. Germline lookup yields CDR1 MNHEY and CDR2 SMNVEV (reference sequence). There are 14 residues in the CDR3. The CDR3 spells CASSLEGPKAPLHF. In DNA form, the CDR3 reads TGTGCCAGCAGTTTAGAGGGCCCCAAGGCACCCCTCCACTTT.

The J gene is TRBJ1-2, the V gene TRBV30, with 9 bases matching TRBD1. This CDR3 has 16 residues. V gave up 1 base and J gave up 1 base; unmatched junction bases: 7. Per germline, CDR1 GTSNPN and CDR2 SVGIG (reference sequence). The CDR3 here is CAWSGPGQGNNYGYTF. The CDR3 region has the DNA TGTGCCTGGAGTGGACCGGGACAGGGAAATAACTATGGCTACACCTTC.

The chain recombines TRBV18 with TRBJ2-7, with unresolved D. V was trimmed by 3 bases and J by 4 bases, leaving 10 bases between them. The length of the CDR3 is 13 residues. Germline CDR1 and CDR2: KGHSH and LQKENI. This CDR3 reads CASSPAAGYEQYF. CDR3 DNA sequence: TGTGCCAGCTCACCGGCAGCAGGATACGAGCAGTACTTC.

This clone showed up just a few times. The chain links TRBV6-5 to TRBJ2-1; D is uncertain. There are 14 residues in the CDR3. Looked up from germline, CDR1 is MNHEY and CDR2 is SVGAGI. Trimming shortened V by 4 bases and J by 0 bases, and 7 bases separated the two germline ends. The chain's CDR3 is CASSSGSSYNEQFF. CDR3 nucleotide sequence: TGTGCCAGCAGTTCTGGTAGCTCCTACAATGAGCAGTTCTTC.

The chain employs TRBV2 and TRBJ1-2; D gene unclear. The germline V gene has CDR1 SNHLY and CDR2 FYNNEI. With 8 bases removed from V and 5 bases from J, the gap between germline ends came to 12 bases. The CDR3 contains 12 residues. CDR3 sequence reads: CASGGGDYGYTF. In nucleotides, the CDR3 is TGTGCCAGCGGCGGCGGGGATTATGGCTACACCTTC. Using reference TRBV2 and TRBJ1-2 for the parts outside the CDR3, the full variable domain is EPEVTQTPSHQVTQMGQEVILRCVPISNHLYFYWYRQILGQKVEFLVSFYNNEISEKSEIFDDQFSVERPDGSNFTLKIRSTKLEDSAMYFCASGGGDYGYTFGSGTRLTVV.

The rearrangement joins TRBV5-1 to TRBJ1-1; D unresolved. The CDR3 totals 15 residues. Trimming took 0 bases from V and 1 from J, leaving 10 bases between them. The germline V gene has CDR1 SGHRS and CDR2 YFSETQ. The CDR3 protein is CASSLDLGGNTEAFF. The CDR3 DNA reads TGCGCCAGCAGCTTGGACTTAGGCGGGAACACTGAAGCTTTCTTT.

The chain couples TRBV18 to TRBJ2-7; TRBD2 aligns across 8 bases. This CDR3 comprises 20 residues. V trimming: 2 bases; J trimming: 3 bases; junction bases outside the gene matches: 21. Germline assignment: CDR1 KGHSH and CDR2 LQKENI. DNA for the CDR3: TGTGCCAGCTCACCAATGGGGGATTTTGCAGCCACGGGAGGGGGCTACGAGCAGTACTTC. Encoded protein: CASSPMGDFAATGGGYEQYF. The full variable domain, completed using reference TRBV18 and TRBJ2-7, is NAGVMQNPRHLVRRRGQEARLRCSPMKGHSHVYWYRQLPEEGLKFMVYLQKENIIDESGMPKERFSAEFPKEGPSILRIQQVVRGDSAAYFCASSPMGDFAATGGGYEQYFGPGTRLTVT.

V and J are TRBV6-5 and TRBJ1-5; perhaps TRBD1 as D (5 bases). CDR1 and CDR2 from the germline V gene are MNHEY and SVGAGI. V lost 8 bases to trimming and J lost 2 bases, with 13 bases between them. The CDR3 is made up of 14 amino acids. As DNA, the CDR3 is TGTGCCAGCCTTTCCATAGGGGGCAATCAGCCCCAGCATTTT. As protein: CASLSIGGNQPQHF.

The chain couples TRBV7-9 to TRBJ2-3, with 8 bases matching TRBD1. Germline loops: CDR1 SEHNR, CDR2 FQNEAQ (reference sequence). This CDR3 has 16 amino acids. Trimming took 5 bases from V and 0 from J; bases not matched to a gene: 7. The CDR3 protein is CASSSGTGDSTDTQYF. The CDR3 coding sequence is TGTGCCAGCAGCAGTGGGACAGGAGATAGCACAGATACGCAGTATTTT. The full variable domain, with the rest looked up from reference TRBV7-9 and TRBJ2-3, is DTGVSQNPRHKITKRGQNVTFRCDPISEHNRLYWYRQTLGQGPEFLTYFQNEAQLEKSRLLSDRFSAERPKGSFSTLEIQRTEQGDSAMYLCASSSGTGDSTDTQYFGPGTRLTVL.

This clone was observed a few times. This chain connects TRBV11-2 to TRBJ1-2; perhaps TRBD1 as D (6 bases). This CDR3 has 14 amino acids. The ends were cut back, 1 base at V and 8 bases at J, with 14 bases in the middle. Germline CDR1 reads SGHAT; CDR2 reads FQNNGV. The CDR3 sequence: CASSLVQGRGGYTF. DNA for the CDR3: TGTGCCAGCAGCTTAGTACAGGGACGAGGGGGCTACACCTTC.

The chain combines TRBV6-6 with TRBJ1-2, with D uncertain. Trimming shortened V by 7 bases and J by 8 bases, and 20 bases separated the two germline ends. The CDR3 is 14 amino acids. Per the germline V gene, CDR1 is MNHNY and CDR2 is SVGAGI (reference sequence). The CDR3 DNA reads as TGTGCCAGCACCTTGGACGGGGATTTACGGGGCTACACCTTC. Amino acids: CASTLDGDLRGYTF.

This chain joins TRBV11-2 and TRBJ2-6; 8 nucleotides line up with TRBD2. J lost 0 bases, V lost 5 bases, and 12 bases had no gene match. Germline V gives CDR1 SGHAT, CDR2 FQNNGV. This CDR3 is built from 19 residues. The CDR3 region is CASSARRRGGLSGANVLTF. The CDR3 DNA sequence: TGTGCCAGCAGCGCCCGGCGACGGGGGGGCCTCTCTGGGGCCAACGTCCTGACTTTC. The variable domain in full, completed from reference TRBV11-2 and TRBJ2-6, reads EAGVAQSPRYKIIEKRQSVAFWCNPISGHATLYWYQQILGQGPKLLIQFQNNGVVDDSQLPKDRFSAERLKGVDSTLKIQPAKLEDSAVYLCASSARRRGGLSGANVLTFGAGSRLTVL.

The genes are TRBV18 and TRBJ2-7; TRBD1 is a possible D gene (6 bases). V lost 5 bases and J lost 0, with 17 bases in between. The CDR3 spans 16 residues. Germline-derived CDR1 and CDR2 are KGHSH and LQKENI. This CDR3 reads CASSFGQTKNSYEQYF. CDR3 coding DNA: TGTGCCAGCTCATTCGGACAGACCAAGAACTCCTACGAGCAGTACTTC.

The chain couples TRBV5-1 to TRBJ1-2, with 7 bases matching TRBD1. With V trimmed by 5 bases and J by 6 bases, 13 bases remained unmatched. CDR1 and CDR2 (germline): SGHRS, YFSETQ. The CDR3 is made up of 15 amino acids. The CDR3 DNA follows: TGCGCCAGCAGTCTTTCGGGACAGCCAGGCAATGGCTACACCTTC. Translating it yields CASSLSGQPGNGYTF.